The clone carrying this T cell receptor (beta chain) has a single count. The antigen is not known. This CDR3 contains 14 residues. Between the trimmed V and J ends, which lost 7 bases and 1 base, there was a span of 13 bases. Germline V CDR1 and CDR2: MNHNY, SVGAGI (reference sequence). The record originates from a study of blood T cells in healthy people across ages. Points from the study as a whole: Measured against age, TCR beta diversity per million T cells decreased in a roughly linear manner.

Sample-barcoded 5' priming and a J-beta primer mix drove a second PCR of about 6 to 12 cycles. TCRdb passed the 5' RACE reads through MiXCR, listing each CDR3 protein once. The data hold about 1,500,000 distinct CDR3 sequences, with 35% to 45% observed a single time. The sample taken for sequencing was blood. The clonotype comes from a woman between 18 and 29 years old in good health. V and J are TRBV6-6 and TRBJ1-1; D not certain. CDR3 sequence (DNA): TGTGCCAGCAACCGGGCAGCTCAGAACACTGAAGCTTTCTTT. Translated: CASNRAAQNTEAFF.